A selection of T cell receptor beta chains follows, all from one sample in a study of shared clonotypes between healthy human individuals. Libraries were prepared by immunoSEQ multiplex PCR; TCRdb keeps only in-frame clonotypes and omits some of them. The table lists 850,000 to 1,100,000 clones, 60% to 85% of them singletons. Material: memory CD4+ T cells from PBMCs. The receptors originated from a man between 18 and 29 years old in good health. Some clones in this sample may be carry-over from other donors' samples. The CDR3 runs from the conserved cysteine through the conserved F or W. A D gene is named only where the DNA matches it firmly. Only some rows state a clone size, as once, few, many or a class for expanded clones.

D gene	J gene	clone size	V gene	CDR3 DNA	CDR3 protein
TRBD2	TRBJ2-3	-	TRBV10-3	TGTGCCATCAGCCCGGGACTAGCGGGCCCTAGCACAGATACGCAGTATTTT	CAISPGLAGPSTDTQYF
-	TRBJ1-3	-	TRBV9	TGTGCCAGCAGCAGGGGCCAAGGGGATGGAAACACCATATATTTT	CASSRGQGDGNTIYF
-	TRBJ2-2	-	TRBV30	TGTGCCTGGGGCGCGGGGAGGACGAACACCGGGGAGCTGTTTTTT	CAWGAGRTNTGELFF
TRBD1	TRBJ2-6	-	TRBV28	TGTGCCAGCAGTTCTCGAACAGGGGATCTTGAGGCTGGGGCCAACGTCCTGACTTTC	CASSSRTGDLEAGANVLTF
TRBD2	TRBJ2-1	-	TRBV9	TGTGCCAGCAGCCCGGAGACTAGCGGGGCATATGAGCAGTTCTTC	CASSPETSGAYEQFF
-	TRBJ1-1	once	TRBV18	TGTGCCAGCTCACTATTGAACACTGAAGCTTTCTTT	CASSLLNTEAFF
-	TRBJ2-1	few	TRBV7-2	TGTGCCAGCAGCGTCGTACGACGGGTACTCAATGAGCAGTTCTTC	CASSVVRRVLNEQFF
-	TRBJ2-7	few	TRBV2	TGTGCCAGCAGTGGGCCAGGGGTCTACGAGCAGTACTTC	CASSGPGVYEQYF
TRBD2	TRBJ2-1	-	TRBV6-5	TGTGCCAGCAGCGGGGGGGCGGGGGACAATGAGCAGTTCTTC	CASSGGAGDNEQFF
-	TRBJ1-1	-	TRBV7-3	TGTGCCAGCAGACAAGGTCCTGAAGCTTTCTTT	CASRQGPEAFF
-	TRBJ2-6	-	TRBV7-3	TGTGCCAGCAGCTCGTTGGGACTGACCTCTGGGGCCAACGTCCTGACTTTC	CASSSLGLTSGANVLTF
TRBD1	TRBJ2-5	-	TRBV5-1	TGCGCCAGCAGCTTCGGCAGGGGGCAAGAGACCCAGTACTTC	CASSFGRGQETQYF
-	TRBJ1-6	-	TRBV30	TGTGCCTGGAGTCGGAAACAGAATAATTCACCCCTCCACTTT	CAWSRKQNNSPLHF
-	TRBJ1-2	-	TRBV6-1	TGTGCCAGCAGTGAAAGGTCGGCTACTGGCTACACCTTC	CASSERSATGYTF
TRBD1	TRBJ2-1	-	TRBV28	TGTGCCAGCAGCCCTGGGACAGGGGTCCAACGGGGCAATGAGCAGTTCTTC	CASSPGTGVQRGNEQFF
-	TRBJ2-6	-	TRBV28	TGTGCCAGCAGATGGGGAGAGACTGGGGCCAACGTCCTGACTTTC	CASRWGETGANVLTF